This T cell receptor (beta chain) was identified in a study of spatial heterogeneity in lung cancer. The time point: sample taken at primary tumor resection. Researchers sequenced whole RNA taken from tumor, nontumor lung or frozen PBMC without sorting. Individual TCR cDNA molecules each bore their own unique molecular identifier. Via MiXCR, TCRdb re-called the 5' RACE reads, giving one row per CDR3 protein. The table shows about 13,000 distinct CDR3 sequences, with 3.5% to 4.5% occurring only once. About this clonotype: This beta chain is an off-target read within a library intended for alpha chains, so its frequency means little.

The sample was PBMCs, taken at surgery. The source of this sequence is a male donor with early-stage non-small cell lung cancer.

CDR3 sequence: CASRRWGTNEKLFF. The CDR3 bases are TGTGCCAGCCGACGGTGGGGTACTAATGAAAAACTGTTTTTT. The V and J genes are TRBV7-8 and TRBJ1-4; D not resolved. This CDR3 has 14 amino acids. V dropped 8 bases and J dropped 2 bases, with 12 bases sitting between them. CDR1 and CDR2 from the germline V gene are SGHVS and FQNEAQ.